This T cell receptor beta chain emerged from a study of CD8+CD57+ T cells in acquired aplastic anemia. Findings and caveats of the study: Comparison of patients with controls identified around 31 shared CD8+ CDR3 sequences.

This clonotype was found many times. The target antigen is unknown. V was cut by 6 bases and J by 3 bases, with 9 bases left in between. The CDR3 loop spans 14 amino acids. The TCR beta profiling, which covered VDJ combination and CDR3 sequence, was carried out using genomic DNA as the template. TCRdb independently ran MiXCR on the reads; one entry per CDR3 protein. The table lists 400,000 to 450,000 distinct CDR3 sequences, 55% to 75% of them singletons. The sequence was obtained from a human donor in good health, serving as a control. The chain joins TRBV12-3 or TRBV12-4 to TRBJ1-6; D not certain. Material: sorted CD4+, CD8+, or CD8+CD57+ T cells (not recorded which) from PBMCs. The CDR3 DNA reads TGTGCCAGCAGGATCGGGAGCTATAATTCACCCCTCCACTTT. Protein: CASRIGSYNSPLHF.